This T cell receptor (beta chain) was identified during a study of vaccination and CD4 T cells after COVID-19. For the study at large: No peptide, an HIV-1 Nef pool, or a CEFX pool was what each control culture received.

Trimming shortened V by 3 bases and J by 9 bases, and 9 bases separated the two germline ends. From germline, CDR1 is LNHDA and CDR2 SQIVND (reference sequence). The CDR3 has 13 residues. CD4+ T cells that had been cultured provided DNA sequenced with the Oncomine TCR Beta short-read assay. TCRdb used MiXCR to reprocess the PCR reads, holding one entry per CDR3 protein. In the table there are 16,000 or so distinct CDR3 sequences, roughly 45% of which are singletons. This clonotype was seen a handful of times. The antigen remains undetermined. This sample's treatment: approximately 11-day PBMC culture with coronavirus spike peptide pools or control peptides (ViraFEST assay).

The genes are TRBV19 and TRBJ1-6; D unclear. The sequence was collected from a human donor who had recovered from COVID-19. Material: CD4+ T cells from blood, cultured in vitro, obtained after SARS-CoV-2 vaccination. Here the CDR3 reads CASSMSIFSPLHF. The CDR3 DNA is TGTGCCAGTAGTATGAGTATTTTTTCACCCCTCCACTTT.